These 8 T cell receptor beta chains were sequenced from one sample in a study of T cell responses to AZD1222 COVID-19 vaccine. Measured with immunoSEQ multiplex PCR; TCRdb has only the in-frame clones, and not every one. The sample yields about 93,000 clones, around 87% seen once. The sequencing used peripheral blood, collected 28 days after the second AZD1222 dose. The receptors come from an adult who received the AZD1222 COVID-19 vaccine.

This chain connects TRBV5-4 to TRBJ2-7, with 7 bases lining up with TRBD1. J was trimmed by 2 bases and V by 4 bases; bases with no gene match: 15. The length of the CDR3 is 17 residues. Germline lookup yields CDR1 SGHNT and CDR2 YYREEE (reference sequence). The CDR3 bases are TGTGCCAGCAGCGCCGCCACCGGGACAGTTCCCCCCTACGAGCAGTACTTC. As protein: CASSAATGTVPPYEQYF. Combining the CDR3 with reference TRBV5-4 and TRBJ2-7 gives the whole variable domain ETGVTQSPTHLIKTRGQQVTLRCSSQSGHNTVSWYQQALGQGPQFIFQYYREEENGRGNFPPRFSGLQFPNYSSELNVNALELDDSALYLCASSAATGTVPPYEQYFGPGTRLTVT.

This chain links TRBV11-2 with TRBJ1-2, with a weak D call TRBD1 (6 bases). Germline V lookup: CDR1 SGHAT, CDR2 FQNNGV. The V and J ends lost 3 bases and 6 bases respectively, with 11 bases between them. The CDR3 runs to 13 residues. The CDR3 here is CASSFGGGNGYTF. The CDR3 nucleotides are TGTGCCAGCAGCTTTGGAGGGGGAAATGGCTACACCTTC.

This chain joins TRBV27 and TRBJ2-1, with TRBD1 matching 8 bases. Germline CDR1 reads MNHEY; CDR2 reads SMNVEV (reference sequence). V gave up 2 bases and J gave up 9 bases; unmatched junction bases: 6. This CDR3 spans 14 amino acids. DNA for the CDR3: TGTGCCAGCAGTTTAGGCCAGGGGGCAGGTGAGCAGTTCTTC. This sequence encodes CASSLGQGAGEQFF.

This chain links TRBV12-5 with TRBJ2-7; D is unclear. The germline V gene encodes CDR1 LGHNT and CDR2 FRNRAP. The CDR3 loop spans 13 amino acids. Deletions cut 2 bases from V and 7 bases from J, with 12 bases between. CDR3 DNA: TGTGCTAGTGGTTTGCCCACCTCTGAGGAGCAGTACTTC. It translates to CASGLPTSEEQYF.

The chain carries TRBV27 and TRBJ2-7; TRBD1 agrees at 9 bases. The V segment lost 3 bases and the J segment 4 bases; nucleotides outside the gene matches: 7. Germline V gene sequence: CDR1 MNHEY, CDR2 SMNVEV (reference sequence). There are 15 residues in the CDR3. The CDR3 loop reads CASSFGTGIAYEQYF. CDR3 in DNA: TGTGCCAGCAGTTTCGGGACAGGGATAGCGTACGAGCAGTACTTC.

This chain connects TRBV19 to TRBJ2-1; 12 positions match TRBD2. Trimming at V came to 3 bases and at J to 7 bases, leaving 4 bases not matched to a gene. This CDR3 has 15 amino acids. Germline CDR1 LNHDA, CDR2 SQIVND (reference sequence). CDR3 DNA: TGTGCCAGTAGTATCAGGACTAGCGGGATTAATGAGCAGTTCTTC. This codes for CASSIRTSGINEQFF.

The chain is built from TRBV5-1 and TRBJ2-2; tentative D call: TRBD1 (5 bases). The germline CDR1 and CDR2 sequences are SGHRS and YFSETQ. V shed 0 bases and J shed 4 bases, with 10 bases lying between them. CDR3 length: 15 amino acids. CDR3 loop: CASSLATVGTGELFF. The CDR3 coding sequence is TGCGCCAGCAGCTTGGCGACAGTGGGCACCGGGGAGCTGTTTTTT.

This CDR3 is CASSESGGRGYTF. DNA for the CDR3: TGTGCCAGCAGTGAATCAGGGGGCCGGGGCTACACCTTC. The chain joins TRBV25-1 to TRBJ1-2, with 8 bases fitting TRBD1. Germline V lookup: CDR1 MGHDK, CDR2 SYGVNS. The CDR3 is 13 amino acids. Trimming cost V 1 base and J 8 bases; bases outside gene matches: 3.